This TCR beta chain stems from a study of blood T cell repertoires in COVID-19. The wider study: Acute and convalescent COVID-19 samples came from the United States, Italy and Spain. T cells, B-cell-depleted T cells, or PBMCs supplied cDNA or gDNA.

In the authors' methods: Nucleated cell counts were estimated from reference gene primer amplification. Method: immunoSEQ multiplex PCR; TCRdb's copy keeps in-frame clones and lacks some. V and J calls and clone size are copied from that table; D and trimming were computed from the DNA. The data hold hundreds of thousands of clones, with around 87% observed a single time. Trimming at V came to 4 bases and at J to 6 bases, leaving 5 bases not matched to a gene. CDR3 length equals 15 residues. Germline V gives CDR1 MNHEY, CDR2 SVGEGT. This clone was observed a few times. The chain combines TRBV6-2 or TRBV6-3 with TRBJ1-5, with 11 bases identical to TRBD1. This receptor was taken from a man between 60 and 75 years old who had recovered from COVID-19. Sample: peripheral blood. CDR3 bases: TGTGCCAGCAGTTTAGGACAGGGGGCGAGTCAGCCCCAGCATTTT. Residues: CASSLGQGASQPQHF.